This T cell receptor beta chain was recorded in a study of blood T cells in healthy people across ages. The authors ran a second PCR of roughly 7 to 11 cycles using a sample-barcoded 5' primer and a J-beta primer mix. TCRdb passed the 5' RACE reads through MiXCR, listing each CDR3 protein once. The sample yields over 1,300,000 distinct CDR3 sequences, approximately 60% seen once. The sequenced sample consisted of blood. The receptor was isolated from a man aged 18-30 years in good health.

CDR3 amino acids: CASSLSTTGWPTGANVLTF. CDR3 nucleotides: TGTGCCAGCAGTTTATCCACGACAGGGTGGCCGACTGGGGCCAACGTCCTGACTTTC. V gene TRBV27 combines with J gene TRBJ2-6; 7 nucleotides match TRBD1. Losses at the gene ends were 0 bases for V and 2 bases for J; bases not matched to a gene: 10. Germline CDR1 and CDR2: MNHEY and SMNVEV (reference sequence). CDR3 size: 19 residues. The full variable domain, with the rest looked up from reference TRBV27 and TRBJ2-6, is EAQVTQNPRYLITVTGKKLTVTCSQNMNHEYMSWYRQDPGLGLRQIYYSMNVEVTDKGDVPEGYKVSRKEKRNFPLILESPSPNQTSLYFCASSLSTTGWPTGANVLTFGAGSRLTVL.